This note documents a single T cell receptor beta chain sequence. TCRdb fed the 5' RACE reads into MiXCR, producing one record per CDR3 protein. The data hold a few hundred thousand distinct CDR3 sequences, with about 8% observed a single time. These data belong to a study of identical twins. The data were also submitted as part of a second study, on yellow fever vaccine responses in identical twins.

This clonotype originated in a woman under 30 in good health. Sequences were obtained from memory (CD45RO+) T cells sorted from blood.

The CDR3 sequence: CASSQTKETQYF. CDR3 nucleotides: TGTGCCAGCAGCCAGACAAAGGAGACCCAGTACTTC. This sequence joins TRBV3-1 and TRBJ2-5, with no clear D. V gave up 3 bases and J gave up 5 bases, with 7 bases separating them. CDR3 size: 12 residues. CDR1 and CDR2 (germline): LGHDT, YNNKEL (reference sequence).